The 9 T cell receptor beta chains listed next were all sequenced from one sample in a study of blood T cell repertoires in COVID-19 (TCRdb year 2020). Library preparation employed the immunoSEQ multiplex PCR assay. TCRdb mirrors the immuneACCESS table, restricted to in-frame sequences. Some clones are absent from its copies; in checked studies, under half trace to an unresolved V gene, and the reason for the others is unknown. This sample lists 20,000 to 30,000 clones; 90% to 95% were detected once. Of the sample, about 31% falls within the top ten clones. The sequencing input was peripheral blood. These receptors were obtained from a man between 65 and 85 years old with active COVID-19.

The CDR3 nucleotides read TGTGCCAGCAGTGAAGGGCTAGCGGGAGCGGTAGATACGCAGTATTTT. Translating it yields CASSEGLAGAVDTQYF. V usage is TRBV6-4 and J usage is TRBJ2-3, with TRBD2 identical over 10 bases. This CDR3 contains 16 residues. Germline trimming cut 3 bases from V and 5 bases from J; bases unmatched to any gene: 8. CDR1 and CDR2 from the germline V gene are MRHNA and SNTAGT.

This sequence joins TRBV6-6 and TRBJ2-5; tentatively, D is TRBD2 (6 bases). Germline V gene sequence: CDR1 MNHNY, CDR2 SVGAGI (reference sequence). The CDR3 length is 18 residues. Trimming removed 5 bases from V and 2 bases from J, with 24 bases in between. The CDR3 here is CASSPGLIAAPIQETQYF. CDR3 coding DNA: TGTGCCAGCAGTCCTGGACTGATAGCGGCTCCCATTCAAGAGACCCAGTACTTC.

The CDR3 loop is CASRLGTYEQYF. Here the CDR3 DNA reads TGTGCCAGCAGACTAGGGACCTACGAGCAGTACTTC. The chain employs TRBV6-6 and TRBJ2-7; D possibly corresponds to TRBD2 (5 bases). Germline CDR1 reads MNHNY; CDR2 reads SVGAGI (reference sequence). The CDR3 has 12 residues. With 6 bases removed from V and 2 bases from J, the gap between germline ends came to 8 bases.

This clone was found a few times. V usage is TRBV28 and J usage is TRBJ2-3, with unresolved D. V dropped 3 bases and J dropped 2 bases, with 9 bases sitting between them. The CDR3 runs 14 residues. Germline loops: CDR1 MDHEN, CDR2 SYDVKM. CDR3 residues: CASSFGGYTDTQYF. In DNA form, the CDR3 reads TGTGCCAGCAGTTTCGGCGGCTACACAGATACGCAGTATTTT.

This clone appeared a single time. V gene TRBV11-3 combines with J gene TRBJ2-1, with 8 nucleotides matching TRBD2. V was pared by 5 bases and J by 6 bases, with 3 bases of the junction left unmatched. Germline lookup yields CDR1 SGHNT and CDR2 YENEEA. The CDR3 length is 13 residues. The CDR3 reads CASSPGTSNEQFF. CDR3 in DNA: TGTGCCAGCAGCCCGGGGACTAGCAATGAGCAGTTCTTC.

The chain has TRBV7-2 and TRBJ2-5, with TRBD1 identical over 7 bases. The germline gives CDR1 SGHTA, CDR2 FQGNSA. The CDR3 covers 14 residues. V shed 3 bases, J shed 2 bases, and the junction held 3 bases outside the gene matches. CDR3 protein: CASSFWGQQETQYF. CDR3 in DNA: TGTGCCAGCAGCTTTTGGGGACAGCAAGAGACCCAGTACTTC.

The J gene is TRBJ2-1, the V gene TRBV7-2; possibly TRBD2 for D (6 bases). V was shortened by 5 bases and J by 7 bases, with 18 bases between the two germline ends. The CDR3 consists of 15 residues. Germline V CDR1 and CDR2: SGHTA, FQGNSA. In DNA form, the CDR3 reads TGTGCCAGCAGCCCCCCCGGCCCGGCGGGGAATGAGCAGTTCTTC. As protein: CASSPPGPAGNEQFF.

This sequence joins TRBV6-6 and TRBJ1-6; D remains unclear. Germline V CDR1 and CDR2: MNHNY, SVGAGI (reference sequence). Trimming left V 2 bases short and J 7 bases short, with 12 bases between. The CDR3 sequence is 15 residues long. For the CDR3, the DNA is TGTGCCAGCAGTTACGGAAGAGGTCCGAATTCACCCCTCCACTTT. Translation: CASSYGRGPNSPLHF.

The rearrangement uses TRBV5-1 and TRBJ2-1, with 10 bases lining up with TRBD2. The CDR3 spans 15 residues. Losses at the gene ends were 3 bases for V and 5 bases for J; bases not matched to a gene: 5. Germline CDR1 and CDR2: SGHRS and YFSETQ. The CDR3 DNA sequence: TGCGCCAGCAGCTCCTTAGCGGGGGGAAACAATGAGCAGTTCTTC. Residues: CASSSLAGGNNEQFF.